A selection of T cell receptor beta chains follows, all from one sample in a study of T cell responses to AZD1222 COVID-19 vaccine. Method: immunoSEQ multiplex PCR; TCRdb's copy keeps in-frame clones and lacks some. This sample has approximately 140,000 clones; roughly 93% occur once, and the top ten carry less than 0.95%. Here the sequenced sample was peripheral blood, taken on day 0 of MenACWY control vaccination. The receptors come from an adult in good health. The conserved cysteine and the conserved F or W are not part of the CDR3 here.

v_call,j_call,cdr3_aa
TRBV5-1,TRBJ1-5,ASSFKGGDQPQH
TRBV5-1,TRBJ1-1,ASSLAGIPNTEAF
TRBV19,TRBJ1-3,ASTEGLRMIGNTIY
TRBV2,TRBJ2-7,ASREPPGARRFYEQY
TRBV5-1,TRBJ2-7,ASSLGAGQNDEQY
TRBV10-3,TRBJ2-6,AIRMRDRGPAGANVLT
TRBV27,TRBJ2-7,ASSLEGGGPYEQY
TRBV25-1,TRBJ2-7,ASSGLRGEQY
TRBV5-4,TRBJ1-2,ASSSGTGGRGYT
TRBV5-4,TRBJ2-7,ASAPREGLPTYEQY
TRBV7-9,TRBJ2-5,ASSPGAGQETQY
TRBV12-2,TRBJ2-7,ASRRDRDWLDEQY
TRBV15,TRBJ1-1,ATSKKIQNTEAF
TRBV24-1,TRBJ1-2,VRQNYGYT
TRBV4-1,TRBJ1-3,ASSLPRAVSGNTIY
TRBV27,TRBJ2-7,ASTAGGGSASGEQY